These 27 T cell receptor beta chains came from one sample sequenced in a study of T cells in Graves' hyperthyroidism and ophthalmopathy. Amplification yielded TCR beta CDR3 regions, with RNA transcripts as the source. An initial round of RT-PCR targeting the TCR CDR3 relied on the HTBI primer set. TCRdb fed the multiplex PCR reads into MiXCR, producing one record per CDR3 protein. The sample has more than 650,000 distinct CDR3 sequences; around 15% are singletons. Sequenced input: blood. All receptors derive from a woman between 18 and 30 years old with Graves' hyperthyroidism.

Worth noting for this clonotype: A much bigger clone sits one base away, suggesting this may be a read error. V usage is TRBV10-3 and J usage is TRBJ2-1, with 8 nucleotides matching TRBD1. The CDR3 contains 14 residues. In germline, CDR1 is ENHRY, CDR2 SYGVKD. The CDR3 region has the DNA TGTGCCGTCAGTGAGGACAGGGATGTCAATGAGCAGTTCTTC. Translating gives CAVSEDRDVNEQFF.

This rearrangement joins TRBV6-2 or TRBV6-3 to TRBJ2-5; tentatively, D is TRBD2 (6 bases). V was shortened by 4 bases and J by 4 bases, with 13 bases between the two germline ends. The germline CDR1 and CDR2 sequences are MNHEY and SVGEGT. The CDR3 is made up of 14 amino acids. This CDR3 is CASSWGGTGETQYF. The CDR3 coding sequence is TGTGCCAGCAGTTGGGGTGGGACTGGAGAGACCCAGTACTTC.

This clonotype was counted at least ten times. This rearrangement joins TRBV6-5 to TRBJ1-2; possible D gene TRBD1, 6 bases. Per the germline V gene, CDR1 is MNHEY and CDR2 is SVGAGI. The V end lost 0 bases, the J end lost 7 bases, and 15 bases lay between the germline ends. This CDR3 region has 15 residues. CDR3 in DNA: TGTGCCAGCAGTTACTCACCCGGGACATACCGTGGCTACACCTTC. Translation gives CASSYSPGTYRGYTF.

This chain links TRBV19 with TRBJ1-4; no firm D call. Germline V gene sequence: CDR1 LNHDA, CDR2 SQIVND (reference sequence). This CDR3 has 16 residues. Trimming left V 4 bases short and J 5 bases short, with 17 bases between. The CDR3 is CASSTQHPKTNEKLFF. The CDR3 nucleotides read TGTGCCAGTAGTACCCAACACCCCAAGACGAATGAAAAACTGTTTTTT.

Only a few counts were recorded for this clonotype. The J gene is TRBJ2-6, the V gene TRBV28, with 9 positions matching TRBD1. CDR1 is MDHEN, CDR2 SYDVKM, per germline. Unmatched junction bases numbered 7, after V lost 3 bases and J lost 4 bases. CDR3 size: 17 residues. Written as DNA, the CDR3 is TGTGCCAGCAGTTTTCGCGGGACAGGGTTGGGGGCCAACGTCCTGACTTTC. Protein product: CASSFRGTGLGANVLTF.

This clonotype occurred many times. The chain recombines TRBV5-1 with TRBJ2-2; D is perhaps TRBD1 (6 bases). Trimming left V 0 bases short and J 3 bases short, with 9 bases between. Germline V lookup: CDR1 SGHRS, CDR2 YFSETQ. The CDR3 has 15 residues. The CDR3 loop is CASSLDREDTGELFF. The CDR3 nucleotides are TGCGCCAGCAGCTTGGACAGGGAAGACACCGGGGAGCTGTTTTTT.

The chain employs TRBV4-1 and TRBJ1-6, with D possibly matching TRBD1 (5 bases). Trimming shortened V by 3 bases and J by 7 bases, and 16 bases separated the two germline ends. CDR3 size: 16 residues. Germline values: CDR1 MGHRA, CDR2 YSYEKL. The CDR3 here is CASSHEIGRTNSPLHF. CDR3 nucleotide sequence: TGCGCCAGCAGCCACGAGATAGGACGGACAAATTCACCCCTCCACTTT.

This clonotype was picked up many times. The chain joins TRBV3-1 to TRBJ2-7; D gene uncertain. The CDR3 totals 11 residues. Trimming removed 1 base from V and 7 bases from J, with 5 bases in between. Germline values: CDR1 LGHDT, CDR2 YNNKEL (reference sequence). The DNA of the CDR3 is TGTGCCAGCAGCCAAGGAAGGGAGCAGTACTTC. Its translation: CASSQGREQYF.

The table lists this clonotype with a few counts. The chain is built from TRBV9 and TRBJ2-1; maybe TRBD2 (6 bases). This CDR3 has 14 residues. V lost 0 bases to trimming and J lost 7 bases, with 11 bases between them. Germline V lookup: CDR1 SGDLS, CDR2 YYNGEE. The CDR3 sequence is CASSVAGVQNEQFF. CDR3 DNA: TGTGCCAGCAGCGTAGCGGGAGTTCAGAATGAGCAGTTCTTC.

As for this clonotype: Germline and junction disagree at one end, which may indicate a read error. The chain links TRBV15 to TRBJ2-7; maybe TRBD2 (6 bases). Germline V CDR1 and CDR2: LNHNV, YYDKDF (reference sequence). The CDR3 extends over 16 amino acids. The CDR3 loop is CATNRDFRGNPYEQYF. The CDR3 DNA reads TGTGCCACCAACAGAGATTTCCGGGGGAATCCCTACGAGCAGTACTTC.

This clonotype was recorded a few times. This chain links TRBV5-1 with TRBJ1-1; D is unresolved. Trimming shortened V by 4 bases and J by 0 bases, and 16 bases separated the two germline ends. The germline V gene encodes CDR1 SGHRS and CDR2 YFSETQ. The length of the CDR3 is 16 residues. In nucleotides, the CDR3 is TGCGCCAGCAGCCATCAGCCGGAACTTTTGAACACTGAAGCTTTCTTT. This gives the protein CASSHQPELLNTEAFF.

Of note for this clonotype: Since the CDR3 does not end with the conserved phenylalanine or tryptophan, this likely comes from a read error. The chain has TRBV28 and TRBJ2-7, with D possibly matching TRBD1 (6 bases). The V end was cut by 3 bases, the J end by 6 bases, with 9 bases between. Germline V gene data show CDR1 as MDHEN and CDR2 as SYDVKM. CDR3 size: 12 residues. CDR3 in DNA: TGTGCCAGCAGTTTGCCAGGGGTCGAGCAGTACCTC. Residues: CASSLPGVEQYL.

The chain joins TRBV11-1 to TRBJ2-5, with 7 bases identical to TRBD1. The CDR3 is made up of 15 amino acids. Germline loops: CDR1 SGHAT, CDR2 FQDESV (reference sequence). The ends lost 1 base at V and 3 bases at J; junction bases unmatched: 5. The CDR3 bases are TGTGCCAGCAGCTTAGAGGGGGCGCGTGAAGAGACCCAGTACTTC. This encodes CASSLEGAREETQYF.

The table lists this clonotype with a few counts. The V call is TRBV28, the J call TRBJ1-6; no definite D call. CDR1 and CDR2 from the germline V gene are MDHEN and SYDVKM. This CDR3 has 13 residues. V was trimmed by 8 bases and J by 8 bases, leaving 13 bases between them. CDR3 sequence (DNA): TGTGCCAGCCGTCCGGACGGATATTCACCCCTCCACTTT. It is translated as CASRPDGYSPLHF. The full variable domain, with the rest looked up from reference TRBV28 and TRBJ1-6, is DVKVTQSSRYLVKRTGEKVFLECVQDMDHENMFWYRQDPGLGLRLIYFSYDVKMKEKGDIPEGYSVSREKKERFSLILESASTNQTSMYLCASRPDGYSPLHFGNGTRLTVT.

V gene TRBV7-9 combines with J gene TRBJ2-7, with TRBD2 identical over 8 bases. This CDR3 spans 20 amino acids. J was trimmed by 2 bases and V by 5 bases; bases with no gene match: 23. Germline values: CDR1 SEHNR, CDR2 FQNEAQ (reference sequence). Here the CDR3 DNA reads TGTGCCAGCAGCCCCCTCGGGAAAGCCCATTTGACTAGCGTAGCCTACGAGCAGTACTTC. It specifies CASSPLGKAHLTSVAYEQYF.

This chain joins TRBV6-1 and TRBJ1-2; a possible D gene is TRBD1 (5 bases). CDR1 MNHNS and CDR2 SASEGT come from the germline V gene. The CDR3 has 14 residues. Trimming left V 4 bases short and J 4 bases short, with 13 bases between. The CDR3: CASSGHGGVYGYTF. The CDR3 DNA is TGTGCCAGCAGTGGCCATGGGGGGGTCTATGGCTACACCTTC.

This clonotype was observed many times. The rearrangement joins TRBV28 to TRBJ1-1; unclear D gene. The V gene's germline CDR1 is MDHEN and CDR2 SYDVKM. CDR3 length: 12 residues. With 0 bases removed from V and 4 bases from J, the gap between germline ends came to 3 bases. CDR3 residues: CASSLWTTEAFF. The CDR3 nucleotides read TGTGCCAGCAGTTTATGGACCACTGAAGCTTTCTTT.

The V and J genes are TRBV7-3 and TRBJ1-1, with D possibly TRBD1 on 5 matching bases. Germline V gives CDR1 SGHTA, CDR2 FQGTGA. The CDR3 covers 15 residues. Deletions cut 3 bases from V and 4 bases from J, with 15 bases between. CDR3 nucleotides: TGTGCCAGCAGCTTCTCAGGGATGGGGAGCACTGAAGCTTTCTTT. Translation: CASSFSGMGSTEAFF. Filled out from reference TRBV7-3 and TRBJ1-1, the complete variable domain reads GAGVSQTPSNKVTEKGKYVELRCDPISGHTALYWYRQSLGQGPEFLIYFQGTGAADDSGLPNDRFFAVRPEGSVSTLKIQRTERGDSAVYLCASSFSGMGSTEAFFGQGTRLTVV.

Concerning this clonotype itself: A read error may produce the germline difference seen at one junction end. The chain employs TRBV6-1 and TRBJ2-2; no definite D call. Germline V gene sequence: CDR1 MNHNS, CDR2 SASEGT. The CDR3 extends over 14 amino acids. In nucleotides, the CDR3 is TGTGCCGGCAGTGAACCGTCGGCCTCCGGGGAGCTGTTTTTT. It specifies CAGSEPSASGELFF.

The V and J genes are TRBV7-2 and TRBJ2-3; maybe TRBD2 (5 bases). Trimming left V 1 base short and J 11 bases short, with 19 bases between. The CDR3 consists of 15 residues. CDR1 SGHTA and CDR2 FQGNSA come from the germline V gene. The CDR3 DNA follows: TGTGCCAGCAGCTTAGGAGGTGTGGCGGGCCTCCAGCAGTATTTT. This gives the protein CASSLGGVAGLQQYF.

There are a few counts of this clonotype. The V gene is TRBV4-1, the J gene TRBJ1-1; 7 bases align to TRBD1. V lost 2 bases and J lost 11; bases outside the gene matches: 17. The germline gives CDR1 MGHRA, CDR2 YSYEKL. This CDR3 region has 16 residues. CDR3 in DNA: TGCGCCAGCAGCCAACTTGGCCGACAGGGAATACTGGGGGCTTTCTTT. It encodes CASSQLGRQGILGAFF.

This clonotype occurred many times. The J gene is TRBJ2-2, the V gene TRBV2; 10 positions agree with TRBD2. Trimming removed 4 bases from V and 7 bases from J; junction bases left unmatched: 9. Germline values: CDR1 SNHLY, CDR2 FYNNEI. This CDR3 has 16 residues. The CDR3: CASSAAAGGPIGELFF. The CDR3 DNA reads TGTGCCAGCAGTGCGGCAGCGGGAGGGCCGATCGGGGAGCTGTTTTTT.

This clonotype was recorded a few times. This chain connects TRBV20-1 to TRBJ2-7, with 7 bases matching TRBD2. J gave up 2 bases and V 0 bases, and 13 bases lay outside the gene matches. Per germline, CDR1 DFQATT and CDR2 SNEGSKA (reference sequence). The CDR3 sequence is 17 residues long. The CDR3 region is CSARDPVASGDPYEQYF. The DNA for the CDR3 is TGCAGTGCTAGAGATCCTGTTGCGAGCGGGGACCCCTACGAGCAGTACTTC.

CDR3 residues: CSVVQGWGQPQHF. The CDR3 DNA reads as TGCAGCGTAGTACAGGGATGGGGTCAGCCCCAGCATTTT. The V gene is TRBV29-1, the J gene TRBJ1-5; a possible D gene is TRBD1 (6 bases). V gave up 6 bases and J gave up 6 bases, with 15 bases separating them. Per germline, CDR1 SQVTM and CDR2 ANQGSEA. This CDR3 region has 13 residues.

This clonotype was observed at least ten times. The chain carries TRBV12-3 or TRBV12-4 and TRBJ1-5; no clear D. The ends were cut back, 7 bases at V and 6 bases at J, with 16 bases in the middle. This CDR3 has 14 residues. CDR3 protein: CASTSRIGRQPQHF. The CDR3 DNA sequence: TGTGCCAGCACCTCCCGGATAGGACGTCAGCCCCAGCATTTT.

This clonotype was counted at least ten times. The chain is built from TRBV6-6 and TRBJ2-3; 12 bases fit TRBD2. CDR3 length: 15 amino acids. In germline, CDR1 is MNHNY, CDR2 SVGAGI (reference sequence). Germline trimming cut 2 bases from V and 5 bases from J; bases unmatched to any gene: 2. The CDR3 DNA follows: TGTGCCAGCAGTTACCTAGCGGGGGGGGGAGATACGCAGTATTTT. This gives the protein CASSYLAGGGDTQYF.

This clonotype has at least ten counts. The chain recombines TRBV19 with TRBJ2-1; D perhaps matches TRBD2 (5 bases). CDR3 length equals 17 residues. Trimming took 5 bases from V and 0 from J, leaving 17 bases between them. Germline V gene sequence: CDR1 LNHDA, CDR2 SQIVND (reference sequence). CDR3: CASSSNPEGSSYNEQFF. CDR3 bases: TGTGCCAGTAGTTCCAACCCAGAGGGAAGCTCCTACAATGAGCAGTTCTTC.